This T cell receptor beta chain comes out of a study of cytomegalovirus exposure and HLA in healthy donors. Germline-derived CDR1 and CDR2 are SEHNR and FQNEAQ (reference sequence). This CDR3 has 14 residues. V lost 10 bases and J 3 bases, leaving 16 bases between the germline ends. About this clone itself: The antigen is not known.

Study outcomes and limitations: Clusters of TCRs from the first cohort tended to co-occur in the 120 or so validation repertoires (as a later analysis found). Reports described diagnosis of cytomegalovirus status by the classifier as highly specific and sensitive.

Here immunoSEQ multiplex PCR was the method, and the copy in TCRdb shows in-frame clones only, minus some. The repertoire holds some 230,000 clones, with 80% to 95% as singletons. The sequence was obtained from a woman aged 18-29 years in good health and CMV-seronegative. The rearrangement links TRBV7-9 to TRBJ1-3; possible D gene TRBD1, 5 bases. The specimen sequenced was PBMCs. CDR3 loop: CATRTGTLGNTIYF. As DNA, the CDR3 is TGTGCCACCCGAACCGGGACTCTTGGAAACACCATATATTTT.